This TCR beta chain was recovered during a study of PD-L1 blockade in urothelial cancer. Time point denoted: pretreatment peripheral blood. Sequenced by immunoSEQ multiplex PCR; TCRdb stores in-frame clones only, minus some. The sample contains about 72,000 clones, around 90% of which appear only once. The CDR3 loop spans 15 amino acids. Trimming took 5 bases from V and 4 from J; bases not matched to a gene: 6. Germline V gene lookup returns CDR1 SGHNT and CDR2 YYREEE (reference sequence). The source material was PBMCs, sampled around atezolizumab (anti-PD-L1) treatment. The J gene is TRBJ2-3, the V gene TRBV5-4, with 11 bases aligning to TRBD1. The TCR originated in a man between 65 and 80 years old with urothelial cancer. CDR3 protein: CASRGTGGDADTQYF. CDR3 DNA: TGTGCCAGCAGAGGGACAGGGGGGGACGCAGATACGCAGTATTTT. Supplemented by reference TRBV5-4 and TRBJ2-3, the full variable domain reads ETGVTQSPTHLIKTRGQQVTLRCSSQSGHNTVSWYQQALGQGPQFIFQYYREEENGRGNFPPRFSGLQFPNYSSELNVNALELDDSALYLCASRGTGGDADTQYFGPGTRLTVL.